Listed below are T cell receptor beta chains from one sample, sequenced in a study of OX40 agonist ivuxolimab in advanced cancers. TCRdb's copy holds only in-frame clones and misses some; the assay was immunoSEQ multiplex PCR. The sample lists roughly 100,000 clones, 90% occurring once. The sequencing used CD4+ or CD8+ T cells sorted from blood, collected in a trial of the OX40 agonist ivuxolimab. Receptor source: an adult with an advanced solid tumor such as melanoma, head and neck, liver or kidney cancer. Both conserved end residues are part of each CDR3. D genes are given only for firm matches. Expanded clones get a size class; other rows say once, few or many, or leave the size out.

clone size	D gene	V gene	J gene	CDR3 protein	CDR3 DNA
once	TRBD2	TRBV7-9	TRBJ2-3	CASSQRSAGTRADTQYF	TGTGCCAGCAGCCAAAGATCGGCCGGGACTAGGGCAGATACGCAGTATTTT
-	TRBD1	TRBV5-1	TRBJ2-5	CASALLDRGWGETQYF	TGCGCCAGCGCCTTACTCGACAGGGGCTGGGGGGAGACCCAGTACTTC
-	TRBD2	TRBV27	TRBJ2-1	CASSRRLAGRLNEQFF	TGTGCCAGCAGTAGACGACTAGCGGGAAGACTAAATGAGCAGTTCTTC
-	-	TRBV5-1	TRBJ2-3	CASAQDYRTDTQYF	TGCGCCAGCGCTCAGGACTACCGCACAGATACGCAGTATTTT
-	TRBD1	TRBV19	TRBJ1-2	CASSTPTGLGVGYTF	TGTGCCAGTAGTACTCCGACAGGGCTTGGGGTCGGCTACACCTTC
-	TRBD1	TRBV15	TRBJ2-7	CATSIGRDRWSYEQYF	TGTGCCACCAGCATCGGCCGGGACAGGTGGTCCTACGAGCAGTACTTC
-	-	TRBV10-3	TRBJ1-5	CAISESFSGFNQPQHF	TGTGCCATCAGTGAGTCCTTTTCAGGTTTTAATCAGCCCCAGCATTTT
-	-	TRBV28	TRBJ2-1	CASSLDQNIYNEQFF	TGTGCCAGCAGTCTAGACCAGAACATCTACAATGAGCAGTTCTTC
-	TRBD1	TRBV7-2	TRBJ2-7	CASSPYRQGEQYF	TGTGCCAGCAGCCCATATCGACAGGGCGAGCAGTACTTC
-	-	TRBV5-1	TRBJ1-4	CASSIDGGTNEKLFF	TGCGCCAGCAGCATAGACGGGGGCACGAATGAAAAACTGTTTTTT
-	TRBD1	TRBV29-1	TRBJ1-2	CSVDKAQQGAGYTF	TGCAGCGTTGATAAGGCGCAACAGGGGGCTGGCTACACCTTC
-	-	TRBV19	TRBJ1-1	CASSRVVGMNTEAFF	TGTGCCAGTAGTAGGGTAGTCGGTATGAACACTGAAGCTTTCTTT
-	TRBD2	TRBV5-1	TRBJ2-7	CASSLAGLAGGEEQYF	TGCGCCAGCAGCTTGGCGGGACTAGCGGGAGGAGAGGAGCAGTACTTC
-	TRBD1	TRBV6-1	TRBJ1-2	CASSVYWTGGYGYTF	TGTGCCAGCAGCGTCTACTGGACAGGCGGATATGGCTACACCTTC
-	-	TRBV6-1	TRBJ2-7	CASRAGTPAVYEQYF	TGTGCCAGCAGGGCCGGGACCCCCGCCGTCTACGAGCAGTACTTC
-	TRBD1	TRBV5-6	TRBJ1-2	CASSPSRDSLYGYTF	TGTGCCAGCAGCCCGTCCCGGGACAGCCTCTATGGCTACACCTTC
-	-	TRBV27	TRBJ1-1	CASRLTVMNTEAFF	TGTGCCAGCAGGCTGACAGTGATGAACACTGAAGCTTTCTTT
-	TRBD2	TRBV10-1	TRBJ2-1	CASSETQAGVEQFF	TGCGCCAGCAGTGAGACCCAAGCGGGGGTTGAGCAGTTCTTC
-	-	TRBV6-1	TRBJ2-5	CASSEGVVFETQYF	TGTGCCAGCAGTGAAGGTGTTGTGTTTGAGACCCAGTACTTC
-	TRBD1	TRBV6-5	TRBJ1-1	CASRGQGSRLEAFF	TGTGCCAGCAGGGGACAGGGGTCCCGTTTGGAAGCTTTCTTT
once	-	TRBV6-5	TRBJ1-1	CASSYRVTEAFF	TGTGCCAGCAGTTACAGGGTTACTGAAGCTTTCTTT
once	-	TRBV7-7	TRBJ1-1	CASSLAGNTEAFF	TGTGCCAGCAGCTTAGCGGGGAACACTGAAGCTTTCTTT
-	-	TRBV7-9	TRBJ1-1	CASNLGRGSGTTEAFF	TGTGCCAGCAACTTAGGTAGGGGAAGTGGAACCACTGAAGCTTTCTTT
-	-	TRBV2	TRBJ2-1	CASSEGGVLYNEQFF	TGTGCCAGCAGTGAAGGCGGGGTACTCTACAATGAGCAGTTCTTC
many	-	TRBV11-2	TRBJ2-7	CASSLGGPEAF	TGTGCCAGCAGCTTAGGAGGCCCAGAGGCCTTC
-	-	TRBV5-1	TRBJ2-5	CASSLAETQYF	TGCGCCAGCAGCTTGGCTGAGACCCAGTACTTC
-	-	TRBV5-1	TRBJ2-7	CASSLAAPRSEQYF	TGCGCCAGCAGCTTGGCCGCCCCGCGCTCCGAGCAGTACTTC
few	-	TRBV27	TRBJ2-7	CASSLGRASVYEQYF	TGTGCCAGCAGTTTGGGCAGGGCATCAGTCTACGAGCAGTACTTC
-	TRBD2	TRBV7-3	TRBJ2-7	CASSWTSGYEQYF	TGTGCCAGCAGCTGGACTAGCGGATACGAGCAGTACTTC
-	-	TRBV5-4	TRBJ2-7	CASSFIGSYEQYF	TGTGCCAGCAGCTTTATAGGGTCCTACGAGCAGTACTTC
-	-	TRBV27	TRBJ2-1	CASSGSRGGAEHFRTYNEQFF	TGTGCCAGCAGCGGTTCCCGTGGAGGAGCGGAGCATTTTAGGACCTACAATGAGCAGTTCTTC
-	-	TRBV14	TRBJ1-2	CASSQEAYSQGYTF	TGTGCCAGCAGCCAAGAAGCTTACAGTCAGGGCTACACCTTC
-	-	TRBV28	TRBJ1-4	CASSPRDRSNEKLFF	TGTGCCAGCAGTCCCCGGGACCGCAGTAATGAAAAACTGTTTTTT
-	TRBD2	TRBV23-1	TRBJ2-2	CASSLGRLQRGDTGELFF	TGCGCCAGCAGCCTCGGGCGGCTGCAGCGGGGAGACACCGGGGAGCTGTTTTTT
-	TRBD1	TRBV7-8	TRBJ1-2	CASSLGGQGGYGYTF	TGTGCCAGCAGCTTAGGGGGACAGGGTGGCTATGGCTACACCTTC
-	TRBD1	TRBV19	TRBJ2-7	CASSIVQGAVYEQYF	TGTGCCAGTAGTATAGTACAGGGGGCTGTCTACGAGCAGTACTTC
-	-	TRBV5-8	TRBJ1-1	CASSRRLGEAFF	TGTGCCAGCAGCCGGCGGCTAGGTGAAGCTTTCTTT
-	TRBD1	TRBV29-1	TRBJ2-5	CSAAPGTGPVETQYF	TGCAGCGCCGCCCCCGGGACAGGACCGGTAGAGACCCAGTACTTC
-	TRBD2	TRBV18	TRBJ2-5	CASSPRLTSGGETQYF	TGTGCCAGCTCACCACGCTTAACTAGCGGCGGGGAGACCCAGTACTTC
-	-	TRBV5-4	TRBJ2-1	CASSLSRTDEQFF	TGTGCCAGCAGCTTGAGTCGGACGGATGAGCAGTTCTTC
-	-	TRBV7-9	TRBJ1-5	CASARTRNQPQHF	TGTGCCAGCGCGCGGACTCGCAATCAGCCCCAGCATTTT
-	-	TRBV18	TRBJ2-4	CASSPLGDIQYF	TGTGCCAGCTCCCCCCTCGGTGACATTCAGTACTTC
-	-	TRBV6-4	TRBJ1-6	CASSEGTVPNSPLHF	TGTGCCAGCAGTGAGGGGACGGTTCCTAATTCACCCCTCCACTTT
-	-	TRBV6-5	TRBJ2-7	CASSFSRDNEQYF	TGTGCCAGCAGTTTTTCCCGTGACAACGAGCAGTACTTC
few	-	TRBV7-2	TRBJ2-5	CASRHTMRQGQKETQYF	TGTGCCAGCAGACATACCATGCGGCAGGGGCAGAAAGAGACCCAGTACTTC
-	TRBD1	TRBV28	TRBJ2-1	CASRTGGDLYNEQFF	TGTGCCAGCAGGACAGGGGGTGATCTCTACAATGAGCAGTTCTTC
-	TRBD1	TRBV2	TRBJ2-1	CATNRAGTGEDEQFF	TGTGCCACAAACCGTGCAGGGACAGGGGAAGATGAGCAGTTCTTC
-	TRBD1	TRBV2	TRBJ1-2	CASVLDRANGYTF	TGTGCCAGTGTTTTGGACAGGGCCAATGGCTACACCTTC
-	-	TRBV28	TRBJ1-1	CASSLPAGALWNTEAFF	TGTGCCAGCAGTTTGCCGGCAGGGGCTTTATGGAACACTGAAGCTTTCTTT
few	TRBD1	TRBV28	TRBJ1-5	CASSLNGQDIQPQHF	TGTGCCAGCAGTTTAAACGGACAGGATATCCAGCCCCAGCATTTT
once	-	TRBV30	TRBJ2-3	CAWSLLGGRYTQYF	TGTGCCTGGAGCCTTTTGGGGGGACGGTATACGCAGTATTTT
-	-	TRBV18	TRBJ2-5	CASSLRGRETQYF	TGTGCCAGCTCACTCAGGGGACGGGAGACCCAGTACTTC
-	-	TRBV19	TRBJ2-1	CASSISSGAVNNEQFF	TGTGCCAGTAGTATTTCGTCGGGGGCGGTTAACAATGAGCAGTTCTTC
-	-	TRBV10-3	TRBJ2-1	CAISAGNEQFF	TGTGCCATCAGTGCTGGCAATGAGCAGTTCTTC
-	TRBD1	TRBV7-9	TRBJ1-2	CASSPGQGLQYGYTF	TGTGCCAGCAGCCCAGGACAGGGTTTGCAATATGGCTACACCTTC
-	-	TRBV5-1	TRBJ2-1	CASSLGGKAYNEQFF	TGCGCCAGCAGCTTGGGGGGGAAAGCCTACAATGAGCAGTTCTTC